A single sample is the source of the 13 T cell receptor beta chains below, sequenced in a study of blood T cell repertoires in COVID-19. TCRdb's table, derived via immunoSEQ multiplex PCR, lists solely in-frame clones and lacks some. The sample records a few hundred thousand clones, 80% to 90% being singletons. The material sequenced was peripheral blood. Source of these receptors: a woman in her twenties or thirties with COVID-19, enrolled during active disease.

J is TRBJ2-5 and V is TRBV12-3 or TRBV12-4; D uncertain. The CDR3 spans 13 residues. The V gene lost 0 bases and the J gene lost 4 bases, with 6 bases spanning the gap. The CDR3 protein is CASSLAIGETQYF. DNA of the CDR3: TGTGCCAGCAGTTTAGCGATCGGAGAGACCCAGTACTTC.

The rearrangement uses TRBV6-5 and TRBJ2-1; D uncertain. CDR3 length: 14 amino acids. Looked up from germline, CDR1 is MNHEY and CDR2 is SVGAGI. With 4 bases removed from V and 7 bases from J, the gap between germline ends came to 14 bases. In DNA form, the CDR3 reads TGTGCCAGCAGTTCCCATCCCAACGGGAATGAGCAGTTCTTC. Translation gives CASSSHPNGNEQFF.

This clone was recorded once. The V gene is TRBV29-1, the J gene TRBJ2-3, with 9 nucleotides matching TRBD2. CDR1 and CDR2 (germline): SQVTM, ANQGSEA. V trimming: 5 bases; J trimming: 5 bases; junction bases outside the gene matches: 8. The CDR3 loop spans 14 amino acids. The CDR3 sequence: CSVYIAGVVDTQYF. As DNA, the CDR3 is TGCAGCGTTTACATAGCGGGAGTAGTAGATACGCAGTATTTT.

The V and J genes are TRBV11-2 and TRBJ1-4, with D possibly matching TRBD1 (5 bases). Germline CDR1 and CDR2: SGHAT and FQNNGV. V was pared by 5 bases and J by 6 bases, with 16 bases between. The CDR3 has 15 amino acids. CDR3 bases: TGTGCCAGCAGCAGTCTCCGGGGGAGGGATGAAAAACTGTTTTTT. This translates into CASSSLRGRDEKLFF.

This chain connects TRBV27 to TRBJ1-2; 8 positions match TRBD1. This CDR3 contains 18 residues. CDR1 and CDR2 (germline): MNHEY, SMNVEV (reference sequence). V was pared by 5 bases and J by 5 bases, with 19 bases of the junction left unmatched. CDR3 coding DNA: TGTGCCAGCAGTCCCCCCTCCGCGGCAGGGGGCCTGTATTATGGCTACACCTTC. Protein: CASSPPSAAGGLYYGYTF.

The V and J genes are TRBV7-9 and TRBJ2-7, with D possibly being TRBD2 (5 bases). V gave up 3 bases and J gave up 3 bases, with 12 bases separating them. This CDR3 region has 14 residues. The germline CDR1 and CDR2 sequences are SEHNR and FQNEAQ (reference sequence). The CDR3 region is CASSFVQAGYEQYF. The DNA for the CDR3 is TGTGCCAGCAGCTTTGTGCAGGCGGGCTACGAGCAGTACTTC. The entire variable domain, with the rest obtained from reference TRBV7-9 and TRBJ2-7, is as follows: DTGVSQNPRHKITKRGQNVTFRCDPISEHNRLYWYRQTLGQGPEFLTYFQNEAQLEKSRLLSDRFSAERPKGSFSTLEIQRTEQGDSAMYLCASSFVQAGYEQYFGPGTRLTVT.

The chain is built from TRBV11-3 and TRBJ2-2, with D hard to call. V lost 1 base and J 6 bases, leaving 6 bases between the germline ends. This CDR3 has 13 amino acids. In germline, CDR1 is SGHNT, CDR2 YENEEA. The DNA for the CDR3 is TGTGCCAGCAGCTTAGGTCGCGCCGGGGAGCTGTTTTTT. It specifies CASSLGRAGELFF.

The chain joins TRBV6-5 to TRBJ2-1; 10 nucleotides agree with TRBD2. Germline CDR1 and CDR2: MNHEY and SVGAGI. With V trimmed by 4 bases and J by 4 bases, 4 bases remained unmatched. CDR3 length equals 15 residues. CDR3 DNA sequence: TGTGCCAGCAGTTTCATAGCGGGAGGATACAATGAGCAGTTCTTC. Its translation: CASSFIAGGYNEQFF.

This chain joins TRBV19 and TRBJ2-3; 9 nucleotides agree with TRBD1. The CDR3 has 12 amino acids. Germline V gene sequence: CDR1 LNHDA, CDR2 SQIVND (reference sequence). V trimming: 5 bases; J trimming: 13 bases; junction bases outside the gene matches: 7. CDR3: CASSARDRVEYF. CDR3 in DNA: TGTGCCAGTAGTGCTCGGGACAGGGTGGAGTATTTT.

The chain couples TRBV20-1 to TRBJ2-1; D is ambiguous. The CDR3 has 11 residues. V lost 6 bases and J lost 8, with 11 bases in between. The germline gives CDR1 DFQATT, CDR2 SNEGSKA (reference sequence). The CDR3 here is CSAEGADEQFF. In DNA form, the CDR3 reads TGCAGTGCCGAAGGAGCAGATGAGCAGTTCTTC.

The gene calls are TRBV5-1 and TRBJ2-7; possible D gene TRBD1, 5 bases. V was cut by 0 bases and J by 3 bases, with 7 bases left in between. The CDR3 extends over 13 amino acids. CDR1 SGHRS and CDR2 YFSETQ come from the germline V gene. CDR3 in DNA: TGCGCCAGCAGCTTGGACAGGATCTACGAGCAGTACTTC. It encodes CASSLDRIYEQYF.

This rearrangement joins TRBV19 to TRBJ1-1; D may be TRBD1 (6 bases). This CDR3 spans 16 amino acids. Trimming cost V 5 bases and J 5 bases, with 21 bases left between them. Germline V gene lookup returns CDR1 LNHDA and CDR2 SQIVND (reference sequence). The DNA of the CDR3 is TGTGCCAGTAGTCTGGGGGCACAGAGGGCTTATACTGAAGCTTTCTTT. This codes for CASSLGAQRAYTEAFF.

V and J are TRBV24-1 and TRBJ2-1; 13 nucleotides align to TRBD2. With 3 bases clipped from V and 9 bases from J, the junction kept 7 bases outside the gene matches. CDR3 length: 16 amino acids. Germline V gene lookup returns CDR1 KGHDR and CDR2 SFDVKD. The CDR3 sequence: CATSDPTSGRAGEQFF. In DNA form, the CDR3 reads TGTGCCACCAGTGATCCCACTAGCGGGAGGGCGGGTGAGCAGTTCTTC.